This passage covers 24 T cell receptor beta chains from one sample sequenced in a study of shared clonotypes between healthy human individuals. TCRdb's copy holds only in-frame clones and misses some; the assay was immunoSEQ multiplex PCR. The sample consists of millions of clones, around 93% of them appearing once. Naive CD8 cells, CD45RO-negative and positively selected for CCR7, excluded terminally differentiated effector memory CD45RA+ cells. Specimen: naive CD8+ T cells from PBMCs. The source is a man aged 18 to 35 in good health. Some clones in this sample may be carry-over from other donors' samples.

This chain joins TRBV7-2 and TRBJ1-1; 10 bases match TRBD1. J was trimmed by 6 bases and V by 5 bases; bases with no gene match: 3. The CDR3 covers 13 residues. Per germline, CDR1 SGHTA and CDR2 FQGNSA. This CDR3 reads CASSAGTGAEAFF. The CDR3 DNA reads TGTGCCAGCAGCGCCGGGACAGGGGCTGAAGCTTTCTTT.

The chain employs TRBV19 and TRBJ2-2; possible D gene TRBD2, 5 bases. Germline lookup yields CDR1 LNHDA and CDR2 SQIVND (reference sequence). Trimming took off 7 bases at V and 6 bases at J, with 6 bases between the two ends. The CDR3 has 11 amino acids. The CDR3 DNA reads as TGTGCCAGTATGGAGGCCGGGGAGCTGTTTTTT. As protein: CASMEAGELFF.

The chain is built from TRBV11-2 and TRBJ2-5, with 11 bases lining up with TRBD2. Germline-derived CDR1 and CDR2 are SGHAT and FQNNGV. The CDR3 is 14 amino acids. The J segment lost 3 bases and the V segment lost 5 bases, leaving 2 bases of the junction unmatched. The CDR3 coding sequence is TGTGCCAGCAGCACGACTAGCGGGAAAGAGACCCAGTACTTC. Its protein is CASSTTSGKETQYF. Supplemented by reference TRBV11-2 and TRBJ2-5, the full variable domain reads EAGVAQSPRYKIIEKRQSVAFWCNPISGHATLYWYQQILGQGPKLLIQFQNNGVVDDSQLPKDRFSAERLKGVDSTLKIQPAKLEDSAVYLCASSTTSGKETQYFGPGTRLLVL.

This chain links TRBV7-9 with TRBJ1-2, with a possible D match to TRBD1 (6 bases). This CDR3 is built from 14 residues. Germline V CDR1 and CDR2: SEHNR, FQNEAQ (reference sequence). Trimming cost V 2 bases and J 4 bases, with 11 bases left between them. Here the CDR3 reads CASSLNPRGYGYTF. The CDR3 nucleotides read TGTGCCAGCAGCTTAAACCCCAGGGGCTATGGCTACACCTTC.

This chain connects TRBV27 to TRBJ2-2, with D possibly TRBD2 on 5 matching bases. Trimming removed 0 bases at V and 5 bases at J, with 13 bases between. CDR1 MNHEY and CDR2 SMNVEV come from the germline V gene (reference sequence). This CDR3 comprises 16 residues. DNA of the CDR3: TGTGCCAGCAGTTTATCCCCGGGAATGGTAACCGGGGAGCTGTTTTTT. It codes for CASSLSPGMVTGELFF.

The chain recombines TRBV7-2 with TRBJ1-1; 7 bases are shared with TRBD1. Germline lookup yields CDR1 SGHTA and CDR2 FQGNSA. The CDR3 has 15 residues. J was trimmed by 3 bases and V by 2 bases; bases with no gene match: 6. CDR3 nucleotide sequence: TGTGCCAGCAGCTTATGGGCCAGGGGGGACACTGAAGCTTTCTTT. This codes for CASSLWARGDTEAFF.

This chain uses TRBV9 with TRBJ2-5; no clear D. Germline V gene lookup returns CDR1 SGDLS and CDR2 YYNGEE. V was trimmed by 3 bases and J by 0 bases, leaving 9 bases between them. There are 14 residues in the CDR3. CDR3 bases: TGTGCCAGCAGCGGACGGACGGACCAAGAGACCCAGTACTTC. Its translation: CASSGRTDQETQYF. The full variable domain, with the rest looked up from reference TRBV9 and TRBJ2-5, is DSGVTQTPKHLITATGQRVTLRCSPRSGDLSVYWYQQSLDQGLQFLIQYYNGEERAKGNILERFSAQQFPDLHSELNLSSLELGDSALYFCASSGRTDQETQYFGPGTRLLVL.

The genes are TRBV11-2 and TRBJ2-3; D not resolved. V gave up 2 bases and J gave up 1 base, with 13 bases separating them. Germline CDR1 SGHAT, CDR2 FQNNGV. The CDR3 has 16 residues. The CDR3 is CASSLLTYQGTDTQYF. The CDR3 bases are TGTGCCAGCAGCTTATTAACTTATCAGGGCACAGATACGCAGTATTTT.

In DNA, the CDR3 is TGTGCCAGCAGCCCGAGTTCTCGGGAAGGGATCACAGATACGCAGTATTTT. Its protein product is CASSPSSREGITDTQYF. The rearrangement joins TRBV9 to TRBJ2-3; D might be TRBD2 (5 bases). Trimming cost V 4 bases and J 2 bases, with 20 bases left between them. The germline CDR1 and CDR2 sequences are SGDLS and YYNGEE. The CDR3 contains 17 residues.

Turning to this clone: The sample has other DNA sequences that encode this CDR3 too. The rearrangement joins TRBV5-6 to TRBJ1-3; tentative D call: TRBD1 (5 bases). CDR1 and CDR2 (germline): SGHDT, YYEEEE. Trimming left V 0 bases short and J 2 bases short, with 6 bases between. The CDR3 extends over 14 amino acids. The CDR3 loop is CASSLGGAGNTIYF. The CDR3 DNA reads as TGTGCCAGCAGCTTGGGAGGGGCTGGAAACACCATATATTTT.

The chain employs TRBV9 and TRBJ1-1, with a possible D match to TRBD1 (6 bases). The CDR3 is 15 residues long. V shed 4 bases and J shed 1 base, with 14 bases lying between them. Germline CDR1 reads SGDLS; CDR2 reads YYNGEE. The CDR3 region has the DNA TGTGCCAGCAGCCCCTCAGGGGCAGCGAACACTGAAGCTTTCTTT. Residues: CASSPSGAANTEAFF.

J is TRBJ2-2 and V is TRBV10-2; 10 bases agree with TRBD2. The V gene's germline CDR1 is WSHSY and CDR2 SAAADI. The CDR3 is 16 residues long. With V trimmed by 4 bases and J by 4 bases, 6 bases remained unmatched. The CDR3 DNA follows: TGCGCCAGCAGTGGGGAGCGGGAGGGGGCCACCGGGGAGCTGTTTTTT. As protein: CASSGEREGATGELFF.

The chain links TRBV29-1 to TRBJ2-7; TRBD1 matches at 10 bases. Germline V CDR1 and CDR2: SQVTM, ANQGSEA. After removal of 0 bases from V and 2 bases from J, the junction contained 4 bases not matched to a gene. The CDR3 length is 15 residues. CDR3 sequence reads: CSVEDGGQGAYEQYF. The CDR3 DNA is TGCAGCGTTGAAGATGGCGGACAGGGGGCCTACGAGCAGTACTTC.

The genes are TRBV7-9 and TRBJ1-1; D remains unclear. CDR3 length: 14 residues. Trimming removed 3 bases from V and 3 bases from J, with 11 bases in between. The V gene's germline CDR1 is SEHNR and CDR2 FQNEAQ (reference sequence). CDR3 residues: CASSFGQPDTEAFF. For the CDR3, the DNA is TGTGCCAGCAGCTTCGGGCAACCTGACACTGAAGCTTTCTTT.

The chain uses TRBV7-9 and TRBJ2-7, with TRBD1 matching 10 bases. The germline gives CDR1 SEHNR, CDR2 FQNEAQ (reference sequence). With V trimmed by 5 bases and J by 4 bases, 5 bases remained unmatched. The CDR3 spans 14 residues. CDR3 loop: CASSRGTGVYEQYF. The CDR3 DNA is TGTGCCAGCAGCCGCGGGACAGGGGTATACGAGCAGTACTTC.

V and J are TRBV5-6 and TRBJ2-5; D uncertain. The CDR3 runs 12 residues. V dropped 3 bases and J dropped 1 base, with 4 bases sitting between them. CDR1 SGHDT and CDR2 YYEEEE come from the germline V gene. Here the CDR3 DNA reads TGTGCCAGCAGCTACACCCAAGAGACCCAGTACTTC. The encoded protein is CASSYTQETQYF.

The genes are TRBV4-1 and TRBJ1-5; perhaps TRBD1 as D (5 bases). The CDR3 runs to 15 residues. Germline CDR1 reads MGHRA; CDR2 reads YSYEKL. V lost 4 bases, J lost 2 bases, and 12 bases lay in between. The CDR3 sequence: CASSPGTSGNQPQHF. The DNA for the CDR3 is TGCGCCAGCAGCCCAGGGACTAGCGGCAATCAGCCCCAGCATTTT.

The J gene is TRBJ2-7, the V gene TRBV27; 7 bases align to TRBD2. Germline CDR1 MNHEY, CDR2 SMNVEV (reference sequence). The CDR3 consists of 14 residues. Trimming took 2 bases from V and 3 from J; bases not matched to a gene: 4. The CDR3 sequence: CASSLMGGNYEQYF. For the CDR3, the DNA is TGTGCCAGCAGTTTAATGGGAGGGAACTACGAGCAGTACTTC.

The rearrangement links TRBV11-2 to TRBJ2-7, with 10 bases lining up with TRBD1. V lost 5 bases, J lost 5 bases, and 12 bases stayed unmatched. This CDR3 has 16 amino acids. The germline CDR1 and CDR2 sequences are SGHAT and FQNNGV. The DNA for the CDR3 is TGTGCCAGCAGCCGTGAAGTGACAGGGGGCGAAAACGAGCAGTACTTC. This gives the protein CASSREVTGGENEQYF.

The chain uses TRBV27 and TRBJ1-5, with D tentatively TRBD1 (5 bases). The V end was cut by 2 bases, the J end by 3 bases, with 11 bases between. The CDR3 loop spans 15 amino acids. CDR1 MNHEY and CDR2 SMNVEV come from the germline V gene (reference sequence). This CDR3 reads CASSLLGGYNQPQHF. The CDR3 DNA reads TGTGCCAGCAGTTTACTTGGGGGTTACAATCAGCCCCAGCATTTT.

V is TRBV7-8 and J is TRBJ2-7, with 7 bases that match TRBD2. The J segment lost 1 base and the V segment lost 1 base, leaving 7 bases of the junction unmatched. From germline, CDR1 is SGHVS and CDR2 FQNEAQ. The CDR3 runs to 16 residues. CDR3 sequence: CASSLVVGGPSYEQYF. The CDR3 region has the DNA TGTGCCAGCAGCTTAGTGGTGGGAGGGCCGTCCTACGAGCAGTACTTC. The full variable domain, completed using reference TRBV7-8 and TRBJ2-7, is GAGVSQSPRYKVAKRGQDVALRCDPISGHVSLFWYQQALGQGPEFLTYFQNEAQLDKSGLPSDRFFAERPEGSVSTLKIQRTQQEDSAVYLCASSLVVGGPSYEQYFGPGTRLTVT.

The V and J genes are TRBV9 and TRBJ2-1; no reliable D call. Germline lookup yields CDR1 SGDLS and CDR2 YYNGEE. Deletions cut 3 bases from V and 6 bases from J, with 16 bases between. The CDR3 is made up of 15 amino acids. CDR3 residues: CASSEWASDTNEQFF. CDR3 nucleotides: TGTGCCAGCAGCGAATGGGCCTCAGACACCAATGAGCAGTTCTTC.

V is TRBV11-1 and J is TRBJ2-7; TRBD1 is a possible D gene (6 bases). This CDR3 is 16 amino acids long. Deletions cut 5 bases from V and 0 bases from J, with 17 bases between. The germline V gene has CDR1 SGHAT and CDR2 FQDESV (reference sequence). DNA of the CDR3: TGTGCCAGCAGCCAGTCAGGACAGAGAATCTCCTACGAGCAGTACTTC. Translation: CASSQSGQRISYEQYF. Full variable domain (remainder filled in from reference TRBV11-1 and TRBJ2-7): EAEVAQSPRYKITEKSQAVAFWCDPISGHATLYWYRQILGQGPELLVQFQDESVVDDSQLPKDRFSAERLKGVDSTLKIQPAELGDSAMYLCASSQSGQRISYEQYFGPGTRLTVT.

This chain joins TRBV21-1 and TRBJ2-7. TRBV21-1 counts as a pseudogene. This CDR3 is 15 amino acids long. The CDR3 DNA reads TGTGCCAGCAGCAAAGCTCGGACGGACTCCTACGAGCAGTACTTC. Translated: CASSKARTDSYEQYF.